These 7 T cell receptor beta chains came from one sample sequenced in a study of cytomegalovirus exposure and HLA in healthy donors (dated by TCRdb to 2015 to 2018). Library creation used the immunoSEQ multiplex PCR assay. For the multiplex PCR, a mixture combining 60 forward primers for TCR Vbeta segments and 13 reverse primers for TCR Jbeta segments was used. Imported from immuneACCESS, the table was reduced by TCRdb to in-frame sequences with V and J called. These copies leave out some clones; in studies compared against another copy, an unresolved V gene accounts for under half, and the cause of the remainder is not known. For this sample the table gives around 120,000 clones, of which 60% to 85% were detected only once. The ten largest make up about 5.2% of the sample. What was sequenced was PBMCs. Every receptor here comes from a female donor in good health and CMV-seropositive.

There are a few counts of this clone. V is TRBV6-5 and J is TRBJ1-1, with D possibly being TRBD1 (5 bases). The CDR3 totals 15 residues. V dropped 5 bases and J dropped 1 base, with 14 bases sitting between them. Germline values: CDR1 MNHEY, CDR2 SVGAGI. The CDR3 loop is CASSNHGQGNTEAFF. The CDR3 coding sequence is TGTGCCAGCAGTAACCACGGCCAGGGGAACACTGAAGCTTTCTTT.

The rearrangement uses TRBV28 and TRBJ1-4, with unresolved D. This CDR3 spans 15 amino acids. CDR1 and CDR2 from the germline V gene are MDHEN and SYDVKM. The V gene lost 7 bases and the J gene lost 6 bases, with 18 bases spanning the gap. The CDR3 coding sequence is TGTGCCAGCAATCGTGCGGGGAATGGGGATGAAAAACTGTTTTTT. The encoded protein is CASNRAGNGDEKLFF. The full variable domain, with the rest looked up from reference TRBV28 and TRBJ1-4, is DVKVTQSSRYLVKRTGEKVFLECVQDMDHENMFWYRQDPGLGLRLIYFSYDVKMKEKGDIPEGYSVSREKKERFSLILESASTNQTSMYLCASNRAGNGDEKLFFGSGTQLSVL.

This chain uses TRBV10-1 with TRBJ2-5; 9 bases match TRBD2. Germline CDR1 WNHNN, CDR2 SYGVQD (reference sequence). V was pared by 2 bases and J by 10 bases, with 11 bases of the junction left unmatched. This CDR3 is built from 15 residues. DNA for the CDR3: TGCGCCAGCAGTGAGACTCTAGCGGGAACCGGAGTCCAGTACTTC. This sequence encodes CASSETLAGTGVQYF.

The genes are TRBV5-6 and TRBJ1-1, with TRBD1 matching 10 bases. The CDR3 sequence is 16 residues long. V lost 0 bases to trimming and J lost 10 bases; unmatched junction nucleotides: 12. CDR1 and CDR2 from the germline V gene are SGHDT and YYEEEE. The CDR3 protein is CASSLGGRQGAKSAFF. In nucleotides, the CDR3 is TGTGCCAGCAGCTTGGGCGGCCGACAGGGGGCGAAGTCAGCTTTCTTT.

The chain has TRBV19 and TRBJ1-5; maybe TRBD1 (5 bases). The CDR3 is 16 residues long. With 5 bases removed from V and 6 bases from J, the gap between germline ends came to 20 bases. Germline CDR1 LNHDA, CDR2 SQIVND (reference sequence). CDR3: CASSPQGMASSQPQHF. The DNA for the CDR3 is TGTGCCAGTAGTCCCCAGGGAATGGCGTCTAGTCAGCCCCAGCATTTT.

Here the CDR3 DNA reads TGTGCCAGCAGCGACAGTGCGAACACCGGGGAGCTGTTTTTT. Amino acid sequence: CASSDSANTGELFF. The rearrangement uses TRBV4-2 and TRBJ2-2, with D possibly matching TRBD1 (5 bases). CDR1 and CDR2 (germline): LGHNA, YNFKEQ. There are 14 residues in the CDR3. V was trimmed by 5 bases and J by 0 bases, leaving 7 bases between them.

The chain employs TRBV18 and TRBJ2-2, with D uncertain. Germline CDR1 is KGHSH and CDR2 is LQKENI. The length of the CDR3 is 16 residues. With 1 base removed from V and 6 bases from J, the gap between germline ends came to 15 bases. As DNA, the CDR3 is TGTGCCAGCTCACCACTAGGCCCCCAGGCATCCGGGGAGCTGTTTTTT. Protein product: CASSPLGPQASGELFF.